This TCR beta chain was identified during a study of cytomegalovirus exposure and HLA in healthy donors (dated by TCRdb to about 2017). General notes on the study: In an earlier analysis of 550 to 750 of the donors, 250 to 350 Gb of sequence data and 90 million to 120 million unique TCR beta sequences from about 179 million T cells were reported. Roughly 300 gigabases of sequencing data and 70 million to 85 million unique TCR sequences were included in an early release covering 550 to 650 HLA-typed donors. Of the roughly 400 genotyped donors, 75% to 85% were placed in the genetic ancestry cluster associated with self-reported Caucasian donors. The study was designed to test whether signatures of past pathogen exposure could be identified by cataloging public T cell receptors. Using immunosequencing, the study profiled T cell repertoires from fewer than 850 subjects and related those repertoires to cytomegalovirus serostatus. A separate validation cohort of over 95 different subjects was used in addition to the approximately 670-subject first cohort. To predict cytomegalovirus infection status, the study brought together high-throughput TCR immunosequencing, statistical association of individual TCRs with disease status, and machine learning. A later analysis re-analyzed previously published TCR beta repertoires from 660 or so donors and added high-resolution HLA genotyping to study TCR occurrence patterns. Rather than using new phenotypic data, the later analysis identified candidate immune exposures from TCR beta sequences and from how often those sequences occurred across donors. An earlier analysis of several hundred of the donors used high-throughput TCR beta sequencing to judge whether each TCR beta V gene segment behaved as functional or pseudogenic. Donor age, sex, ethnicity and CMV serostatus were collected together with the repertoire data. In a later genetic analysis, genome-wide SNP genotypes for about three fifths of the roughly 670 donors were used, and that subset was treated as a discovery cohort. All discovery cohort repertoires had been generated using a single sequencing platform. HLA typing covered class I and class II loci at four-digit resolution. Typing coverage differed by locus: A, B, C, DRB1 and DQB1 were typed in roughly 620-630 donors, DQA1 in about 510, DPA1 in roughly 590, and DPB1 in approximately 450. Five DR-DQ haplotypes were treated as single units for association and clustering because of strong linkage in the cohort. On average, approximately 250,000 unique TCR beta nucleotide sequences were sequenced per donor among about 400 genotyped donors of the cohort, with 15% to 20% of those sequences being non-productive. Overall study outcomes, separate from this receptor: A few of the identified cytomegalovirus-associated TCR beta chains were confirmed in vitro to be specific for cytomegalovirus antigens. According to a later genetic analysis, donors in an Asian-associated ancestry cluster had fewer N-insertions in productive TCRs than the approximately 670-donor mean. A further reported finding was that TCR beta sequences accurately predicted the HLA-A and HLA-B alleles for most subjects in the first cohort. According to a later analysis, most CMV-associated TCR beta chains appeared to be HLA-restricted, and the HLA associations seemed to be driven largely by CMV exposure. When HLA alleles, especially DR and DQ, strongly co-occurred, attributing TCR associations to individual alleles was difficult. In a later analysis, around 17,000 TCR beta sequences were associated with specific HLA alleles at a false discovery rate of 0.05. In a later analysis, TCR association rates were found to vary across HLA loci, with the most associated TCRs seen for DRB1 alleles and the fewest for HLA-C alleles. In the study, roughly 160 TCR beta chains were listed as associated with cytomegalovirus. Broadly in line with IMGT annotations, most TCR beta V segments showed up in productive rearrangements about 87% or about 30% of the time in an earlier analysis of a few hundred of the donors. According to a later analysis, parvovirus B19, influenza, CMV and Epstein-Barr virus appeared linked to several top co-occurrence clusters. A group of highly shared sequence variants was considered likely to be a technical artifact of the sequencing pipeline. Roughly uniform sequencing depth across donors was assumed in presence/absence analyses, although this assumption may not hold. The only immune exposure information available for the cohort was CMV serostatus. Roughly 17 rarely observed V segments, including chromosome 9 orphons, were excluded from the earlier analysis of some 590 of the donors because counts were too low. Because HLA typing was missing for some donors at each locus, association tests included only the typed subset. In a later analysis, HLA-associated TCR beta chains showed more clonal expansion and lower generation probabilities than non-associated chains that were equally common. An association between a missense DCLRE1C variant and V-gene and J-gene trimming of TCR beta chains was found in a later genetic analysis and replicated in an independent cohort. The classifier was reported to diagnose cytomegalovirus status with high specificity and sensitivity in both the original and validation cohorts. Linkage disequilibrium might explain the correlated functional status among segregating V segments, but an unknown experimental factor could not be ruled out. Only TCR beta chains were sequenced in this cohort, and the absence of alpha or paired-chain data limited detectable features. Most TCR sequences were seen in very few donors, while some public TCRs were found in many individuals. The 87-base-pair reads could not distinguish some IMGT-functional V segments, including TRBV6-2 and TRBV6-3, so those segments were excluded. It was suggested by the authors that the approach could potentially be generalized to other disease states and immunological phenotypes.

The V end gives up 3 bases and the J end 3 bases, leaving 1 base in the junction not matched to a gene. The CDR3 holds 14 amino acids from the cysteine to the phenylalanine. The entry retains the CDR3 DNA only, 42 bases that are in frame from base 1. CDR1 and CDR2 were assigned from the germline V gene as KGHSH and LQKENI. On this clone: The antigen this receptor binds is unknown. There are no base qualities to consult, and no much larger clone falls within one base. Other DNA sequences in this sample translate to the same CDR3.

The cohort comprised some 700 healthy bone marrow donors. At the time of sampling, every cohort member was nominally healthy, though immune exposures that went unrecorded were likely present. The donor was CMV seronegative and was included in the group of a few hundred seronegative cohort members. Every donor gave a peripheral blood sample, and the peripheral blood mononuclear cells from that sample were used for TCR beta sequencing. Genomic DNA was extracted from the blood cell samples with the Qiagen DNeasy Blood Extraction Kit. The library was prepared using the immunoSEQ multiplex PCR assay. The multiplex PCR relied on a mix of 60 forward primers for TCR Vbeta segments and 13 reverse primers for TCR Jbeta segments. Amplification of the CDR3 region of rearranged TCR beta genes was performed with a multiplex PCR assay on genomic DNA. The Illumina HiSeq System was used to sequence the amplified TCR beta libraries as 87-base-pair reads. In the paper's pipeline: In a later analysis, about 80 million unique TCR beta chains were counted across the 650 to 700 repertoires, and about 9.9 million of these chains were shared by at least two donors. Raw reads were error-corrected and collapsed into unique sequences with a nearest-neighbor algorithm that merged closely related sequences to remove PCR and sequencing errors. V, D and J gene segments were assigned by aligning CDR3 sequences to IMGT reference sequences. For a sequence to be retained, at least a six-nucleotide match to both a V gene segment and a J gene segment was required. Rearrangements were called productive when the CDR3 lacked stop codons and stayed in frame with V and J; all others were non-productive. CDR3 was defined according to IMGT convention as the region running from the second conserved V-encoded cysteine to the conserved J-encoded phenylalanine. The earlier analysis of roughly 590 of the donors excluded sequences that lacked an unambiguous match to a single V gene segment. In an earlier analysis of a few hundred of the donors, V segments were called functional above 56.7% productive rearrangements and were called segregating when the between-donor standard deviation exceeded 5%. A statistical classification framework was built for diagnosing cytomegalovirus status from the catalog of TCR beta chain sequences. A later analysis assigned V and J genes by comparing TCR nucleotide sequences with IMGT/GENE-DB human TR gene sequences. The TCRdist pipeline was used in a later analysis to assign CDR3 sequences and most-parsimonious VDJ recombination scenarios. In a later analysis, every TCR beta chain was defined by the combination of its CDR3 amino acid sequence and its V-gene family, and reads without a unique V-gene family were dropped. As a way to deal with suspected cross-contamination and a sequencing artifact, a later analysis dropped 500 to 700 nucleotide sequences that were highly shared and had low generation probability. In a later analysis, a clonal expansion index was calculated for each public chain from normalized within-repertoire ranks of inferred template counts. In a later analysis, generation probabilities were computed using a VDJ recombination model fitted to out-of-frame rearrangements, and the results were checked against IGoR. A later analysis scored TCR-TCR, TCR-HLA and TCR-CMV co-occurrence with hypergeometric tests, applying a repertoire-size bias correction to TCR pairs. In a later analysis, false discovery rates were estimated by permuting HLA or CMV assignments 20 times. A later analysis grouped co-occurring TCRs with DBSCAN, adding TCRdist sequence similarity when clustering within HLA-allele-positive subsets. Co-occurrence clustering excluded repertoires with fewer than 30,000 or more than 120,000 public chains, plus five with anomalous nucleotide sharing. Imported from immuneACCESS, the table was reduced by TCRdb to in-frame sequences with V and J called. These copies leave out some clones; in studies compared against another copy, an unresolved V gene accounts for under half, and the cause of the remainder is not known. The DNA gave D and trimming, while V, J and clone size come from that table. The sample contains fewer than 120,000 clones, nearly 80% of them found a single time. The ten most abundant clones make up around 1.3% of the sample.

The specimen was PBMCs. The V and J segments used are TRBV18 and TRBJ1-1; 10 central nucleotides agree with TRBD1. The source is a woman aged 25 to 39 in good health and CMV-seronegative. The CDR3 has the sequence CASSPGQGHTEAFF. The DNA is as follows: TGTGCCAGCTCACCGGGACAGGGGCACACTGAAGCTTTCTTT.